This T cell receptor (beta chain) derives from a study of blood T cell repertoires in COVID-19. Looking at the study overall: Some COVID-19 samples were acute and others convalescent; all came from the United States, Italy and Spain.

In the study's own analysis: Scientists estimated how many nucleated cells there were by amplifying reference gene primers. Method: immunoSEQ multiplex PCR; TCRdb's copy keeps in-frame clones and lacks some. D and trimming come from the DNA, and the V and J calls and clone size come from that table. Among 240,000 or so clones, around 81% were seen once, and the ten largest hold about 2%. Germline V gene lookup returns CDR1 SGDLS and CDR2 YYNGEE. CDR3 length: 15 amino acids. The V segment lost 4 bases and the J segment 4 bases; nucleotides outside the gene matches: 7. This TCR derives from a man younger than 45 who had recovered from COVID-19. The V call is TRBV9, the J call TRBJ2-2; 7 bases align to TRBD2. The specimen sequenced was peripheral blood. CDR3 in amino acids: CASSPHGGSTGELFF. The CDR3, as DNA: TGTGCCAGCAGCCCTCACGGGGGGTCCACCGGGGAGCTGTTTTTT.